A single sample gave rise to the 20 T cell receptor beta chains below, sequenced in a study of blood T cell repertoires in COVID-19. The method was immunoSEQ multiplex PCR; TCRdb's version includes in-frame clones alone and lacks a portion of them. The profile covers around 92,000 clones, with approximately 74% appearing a single time and 3% to 4.5% taken by the ten largest. Sample: peripheral blood. Receptors were obtained from a man aged 65 to 79 with COVID-19, enrolled during active disease.

This clone was seen many times. The rearrangement links TRBV27 to TRBJ2-1; 12 nucleotides agree with TRBD1. The germline V gene has CDR1 MNHEY and CDR2 SMNVEV (reference sequence). The ends lost 7 bases at V and 7 bases at J; junction bases unmatched: 11. There are 16 residues in the CDR3. CDR3 region: CASTPSRDRGLNEQFF. The CDR3 DNA is TGTGCCAGCACCCCCTCCCGGGACAGGGGGCTGAATGAGCAGTTCTTC.

J is TRBJ1-5 and V is TRBV19, with D tentatively TRBD1 (5 bases). CDR3 size: 17 residues. V lost 6 bases to trimming and J lost 2 bases, with 20 bases between them. The V gene's germline CDR1 is LNHDA and CDR2 SQIVND (reference sequence). The CDR3 DNA sequence: TGTGCCAGTAGCCTCCCAAGAGGCAGGGATCGCAATCAGCCCCAGCATTTT. It codes for CASSLPRGRDRNQPQHF.

The genes are TRBV7-3 and TRBJ2-1; weak D call: TRBD2 (6 bases). The germline gives CDR1 SGHTA, CDR2 FQGTGA. This CDR3 region has 13 residues. Between the trimmed V and J ends, which lost 2 bases and 14 bases, there was a span of 16 bases. The CDR3: CASSLGAGLVEFF. The CDR3 DNA sequence: TGTGCCAGCAGCTTAGGGGCGGGGCTAGTCGAGTTCTTC.

This clone was seen only a few times. This chain links TRBV7-9 with TRBJ2-5, with D maybe TRBD2 (6 bases). Between the trimmed V and J ends, which lost 8 bases and 1 base, there was a span of 17 bases. The CDR3 totals 15 residues. Germline V lookup: CDR1 SEHNR, CDR2 FQNEAQ (reference sequence). The chain's CDR3 is CASLHRLEPQETQYF. For the CDR3, the DNA is TGTGCCAGCCTACACCGACTAGAACCCCAAGAGACCCAGTACTTC.

This chain connects TRBV24-1 to TRBJ1-5; no clear D gene. This CDR3 has 14 residues. Looked up from germline, CDR1 is KGHDR and CDR2 is SFDVKD. The V end was cut by 4 bases, the J end by 3 bases, with 9 bases between. The CDR3 loop reads CATSDVEPNQPQHF. The CDR3, as DNA: TGTGCCACCAGTGACGTGGAGCCCAATCAGCCCCAGCATTTT.

This clone was counted a few times. The chain links TRBV28 to TRBJ2-7; D remains unclear. CDR1 is MDHEN and CDR2 is SYDVKM in the germline V gene. Between the trimmed V and J ends, which lost 6 bases and 3 bases, there was a span of 21 bases. The CDR3 sequence is 16 residues long. CDR3 coding DNA: TGTGCCAGCAGGAGCCTCGGAGAGAGCCCCGACTACGAGCAGTACTTC. It encodes CASRSLGESPDYEQYF.

This clone occurred once. The V and J genes are TRBV6-2 or TRBV6-3 and TRBJ2-7; 7 nucleotides agree with TRBD1. Germline-derived CDR1 and CDR2 are MNHEY and SVGEGT. The trim removed 2 bases at V and 0 bases at J, leaving 7 bases unmatched. The CDR3 extends over 16 amino acids. CDR3 amino acids: CASSYGQAEYSYEQYF. The CDR3 nucleotides are TGTGCCAGCAGTTACGGACAGGCCGAATACTCCTACGAGCAGTACTTC.

This clone has just one count. The chain carries TRBV6-4 and TRBJ1-1; D is uncertain. The CDR3 extends over 13 amino acids. The V end was cut by 3 bases, the J end by 4 bases, with 9 bases between. CDR1 is MRHNA, CDR2 SNTAGT, per germline. CDR3 DNA sequence: TGTGCCAGCAGTGAATCGAGTGCCACTGAAGCTTTCTTT. This gives the protein CASSESSATEAFF.

The chain links TRBV15 to TRBJ1-2; no firm D call. There are 12 residues in the CDR3. CDR1 and CDR2 from the germline V gene are LNHNV and YYDKDF (reference sequence). Trimming cost V 5 bases and J 4 bases, with 8 bases left between them. CDR3 coding DNA: TGTGCCACCAGCGGCACCCTCTATGGCTACACCTTC. It specifies CATSGTLYGYTF.

The chain couples TRBV3-1 (or the pseudogene TRBV3-2) to TRBJ2-7, with TRBD2 identical over 7 bases. Germline CDR1 is LGHDT and CDR2 is YNNKEL (reference sequence). The junction had 15 bases not matched to a gene; V was cut back by 4 bases and J by 6 bases. The CDR3 extends over 16 amino acids. CDR3 sequence (DNA): TGTGCCAGCAGCCCGCGGCGGGGAGGGTCGGGTTGCGAGCAGTACTTC. Translated: CASSPRRGGSGCEQYF.

The chain couples TRBV4-3 to TRBJ2-1; TRBD2 matches 12 bases. There are 19 residues in the CDR3. CDR1 is LGHNA, CDR2 YSLEER, per germline. Trimming cost V 0 bases and J 4 bases; bases outside gene matches: 10. The CDR3: CASSQDNPWTSGEYNEQFF. In DNA form, the CDR3 reads TGCGCCAGCAGCCAAGATAACCCCTGGACTAGCGGGGAATACAATGAGCAGTTCTTC.

This chain joins TRBV2 and TRBJ2-4; perhaps TRBD1 as D (6 bases). Germline CDR1 is SNHLY and CDR2 is FYNNEI. The CDR3 contains 15 residues. V was clipped by 6 bases and J by 0 bases, with 12 bases between them. Here the CDR3 DNA reads TGTGCCAGCAGAAAAACAGGGCTAGCCAAAAACATTCAGTACTTC. Its translation is CASRKTGLAKNIQYF.

This chain joins TRBV25-1 and TRBJ2-5; 7 nucleotides align to TRBD2. Germline V gene lookup returns CDR1 MGHDK and CDR2 SYGVNS. The CDR3 has 16 amino acids. J gave up 1 base and V 3 bases, and 8 bases lay outside the gene matches. CDR3 sequence (DNA): TGTGCCAGCAGTGATCCTGCGGGAGAGATCCAAGAGACCCAGTACTTC. Translating it yields CASSDPAGEIQETQYF.

CDR3 sequence reads: CASSQQGTGELFF. The CDR3 bases are TGTGCCAGCAGCCAACAGGGGACCGGGGAGCTGTTTTTT. The V call is TRBV7-3, the J call TRBJ2-2; 7 bases line up with TRBD1. Germline values: CDR1 SGHTA, CDR2 FQGTGA. There are 13 residues in the CDR3. V shed 5 bases and J 5 bases; nucleotides not matched to a gene: 2.

The chain uses TRBV5-5 and TRBJ1-2, with 7 bases matching TRBD1. Germline V gene data show CDR1 as SGHKS and CDR2 as YYEKEE (reference sequence). This CDR3 comprises 16 residues. Trimming at V came to 0 bases and at J to 3 bases, leaving 8 bases not matched to a gene. The DNA of the CDR3 is TGTGCCAGCAGCTTGGGAGTAGGGGGCGCGGACTATGGCTACACCTTC. Its protein product is CASSLGVGGADYGYTF.

The chain joins TRBV5-1 to TRBJ2-4; 9 nucleotides line up with TRBD1. The CDR3 extends over 13 amino acids. Germline loops: CDR1 SGHRS, CDR2 YFSETQ. J was trimmed by 7 bases and V by 3 bases; bases with no gene match: 2. The CDR3 region is CASSSGTGNIQYF. In DNA, the CDR3 is TGCGCCAGCAGCTCGGGGACAGGGAACATTCAGTACTTC.

The chain has TRBV19 and TRBJ2-6, with a possible D match to TRBD1 (5 bases). Germline CDR1 is LNHDA and CDR2 is SQIVND (reference sequence). This CDR3 has 17 residues. V shed 6 bases and J shed 0 bases, with 15 bases lying between them. The CDR3 coding sequence is TGTGCCAGTAGGATGGGGCAACTTTTCTCTGGGGCCAACGTCCTGACTTTC. This encodes CASRMGQLFSGANVLTF.

The table lists this clone with a count of one. CDR3 bases: TGTGCCAGCGGCCTAGCCCGGGGCAATGAGCAGTTCTTC. It yields the protein CASGLARGNEQFF. V usage is TRBV11-3 and J usage is TRBJ2-1; D is perhaps TRBD2 (5 bases). Between the trimmed V and J ends, which lost 8 bases and 6 bases, there was a span of 14 bases. The CDR3 covers 13 residues. Germline-derived CDR1 and CDR2 are SGHNT and YENEEA.

V usage is TRBV11-2 and J usage is TRBJ2-2; TRBD2 agrees at 14 bases. V lost 5 bases, J lost 7 bases, and 6 bases stayed unmatched. In germline, CDR1 is SGHAT, CDR2 FQNNGV. This CDR3 has 16 amino acids. The CDR3, as DNA: TGTGCCAGCAGCCAGACTAGCGGGAGGGTTTTCGGGGAGCTGTTTTTT. Protein sequence: CASSQTSGRVFGELFF.

Only a few counts were recorded for this clone. This chain uses TRBV3-1 (or the pseudogene TRBV3-2) with TRBJ1-1, with 9 bases lining up with TRBD1. Germline V gives CDR1 LGHDT, CDR2 YNNKEL (reference sequence). With V trimmed by 0 bases and J by 1 base, 0 bases remained unmatched. The CDR3 contains 15 residues. The CDR3 loop is CASSQEGQGNTEAFF. DNA for the CDR3: TGTGCCAGCAGCCAAGAGGGACAGGGGAACACTGAAGCTTTCTTT.